This T cell receptor (beta chain) was captured by sequencing in a study of blood T cells in healthy people across ages. The study's findings and limits: Versus aged donors, long-lived donors had higher diversity and more naive CD4+ cells.

Sample-barcoded 5' priming and a J-beta primer mix drove a second PCR of 7 to 11 cycles. TCRdb processed the 5' RACE reads anew with MiXCR; each CDR3 protein has one entry. This sample has 540,000 or so distinct CDR3 sequences; 24% occur once, and the top ten carry roughly 9.4%. The CDR3 spans 14 residues. V lost 4 bases and J lost 10, with 19 bases in between. Germline V gene sequence: CDR1 SGHTA, CDR2 FQGNSA. This clonotype came up a few times. As yet, its antigen is unknown. This sample also appeared in a second study, on T cells of mothers and their children. That source reports: Input to cDNA synthesis comprised all extracted RNA, at a ratio of approximately 1.5 ug per 15 ul. Several million TCR beta reads per child versus over 9 million per mother.

The receptor was derived from a boy younger than 18 in good health. The gene calls are TRBV7-2 and TRBJ1-1; the D gene is possibly TRBD1 (5 bases). Sample: blood. The CDR3 region is CASSSAFDGARAFF. The DNA of the CDR3 is TGTGCCAGCAGCTCCGCCTTTGATGGGGCAAGAGCTTTCTTT.